The source of this T cell receptor (beta chain) is a study of shared T cell receptors in the human thymus. Clones were sequenced by immunoSEQ multiplex PCR, and TCRdb holds only the in-frame ones, with some missing. Here the sample spans more than 550,000 clones, 80% to 90% being singletons. The V end lost 8 bases, the J end lost 1 base, and 16 bases lay between the germline ends. The CDR3 has 15 residues. Germline CDR1 reads MRHNA; CDR2 reads SNTAGT. The data also belong to a second study, concerning human thymus T cells. This second study notes: Infants served as donors; they were healthy and Finnish and were having corrective surgery for congenital heart defects. The thymus tissue came from resections taken during corrective heart surgery. Use of V and J genes seemed skewed within the thymic and blood repertoires.

Sequencing was performed on thymocytes. This TCR came from a girl under three years old with a congenital heart defect. The rearrangement joins TRBV6-4 to TRBJ2-3; weak D call: TRBD2 (5 bases). The CDR3, as DNA: TGTGCCAGCTCCCTCCGAGGGCGTCGCACAGATACGCAGTATTTT. Translated, it gives CASSLRGRRTDTQYF.